A single sample is the source of the 32 T cell receptor beta chains below, sequenced in a study of cytomegalovirus exposure and HLA in healthy donors (dated by TCRdb to the late 2010s). Receptors were amplified or captured by the immunoSEQ multiplex PCR assay. For the multiplex PCR, a mixture combining 60 forward primers for TCR Vbeta segments and 13 reverse primers for TCR Jbeta segments was used. TCRdb holds this immuneACCESS table with in-frame rearrangements only. Some clones are missing; in checked studies, unresolved V genes explain under half, and the rest has no known cause. The sample records about 91,000 clones, 70% to 90% of which are singletons. The top ten clonotypes cover less than 2.5% of the sample. Sequenced material: PBMCs. These TCRs come from a man aged 18 to 29 in good health and CMV-seronegative.

This clone was observed a single time. CDR3: CASSSLLTGRADGYTF. CDR3 coding DNA: TGTGCCAGCAGTTCACTCTTGACAGGGCGGGCGGATGGCTACACCTTC. The chain recombines TRBV6-6 with TRBJ1-2, with 7 positions matching TRBD1. The length of the CDR3 is 16 residues. After removal of 4 bases from V and 6 bases from J, the junction contained 14 bases not matched to a gene. The germline V gene encodes CDR1 MNHNY and CDR2 SVGAGI (reference sequence).

The J gene is TRBJ1-3, the V gene TRBV7-9, with 8 bases matching TRBD1. The CDR3 is 14 amino acids. Germline CDR1 is SEHNR and CDR2 is FQNEAQ (reference sequence). V dropped 5 bases and J dropped 2; count of bases not matched to a gene: 2. The CDR3 nucleotides read TGTGCCAGCAGCCGGACAGGGACTGGAAACACCATATATTTT. Its translation is CASSRTGTGNTIYF.

The rearrangement uses TRBV7-6 and TRBJ1-1; D remains unclear. V gave up 1 base and J gave up 6 bases, with 15 bases separating them. This CDR3 is built from 15 residues. Germline loops: CDR1 SGHVS, CDR2 FNYEAQ. CDR3 DNA: TGTGCCAGCAGCTTAGTGAACGCCGAGAGAGCTGAAGCTTTCTTT. This encodes CASSLVNAERAEAFF.

V and J are TRBV19 and TRBJ1-1, with unresolved D. This CDR3 comprises 15 residues. Germline loops: CDR1 LNHDA, CDR2 SQIVND (reference sequence). Trimming removed 7 bases at V and 2 bases at J, with 17 bases between. The CDR3 nucleotides read TGTGCCAGTACCCTAGCCGGAGGTCCCAACACTGAAGCTTTCTTT. This sequence encodes CASTLAGGPNTEAFF. Filled out from reference TRBV19 and TRBJ1-1, the complete variable domain reads DGGITQSPKYLFRKEGQNVTLSCEQNLNHDAMYWYRQDPGQGLRLIYYSQIVNDFQKGDIAEGYSVSREKKESFPLTVTSAQKNPTAFYLCASTLAGGPNTEAFFGQGTRLTVV.

The V call is TRBV4-3, the J call TRBJ2-5; 8 nucleotides match TRBD1. The DNA end is a closer match to TRBJ2-7, so the J assignment may be wrong. The CDR3 is 16 residues long. Germline assignment: CDR1 LGHNA and CDR2 YSLEER. The CDR3 DNA follows: TGCGCCAGCAGCCGAGCAATGGGACAGGCATCCTACGAGCAGTACTTC. As protein: CASSRAMGQASYEQYF.

V is TRBV28 and J is TRBJ2-2; a weak D match, TRBD2 (6 bases). CDR1 and CDR2 (germline): MDHEN, SYDVKM. The CDR3 runs 14 residues. The CDR3 nucleotides are TGTGCTACAACCGGGACTCCAAACACCGGGGAGCTGTTTTTT. This gives the protein CATTGTPNTGELFF.

This clone was picked up one time. This rearrangement joins TRBV28 to TRBJ2-5; 11 nucleotides agree with TRBD2. The end of the DNA aligns better with TRBJ2-7, so the J call may be wrong. The length of the CDR3 is 16 residues. The germline gives CDR1 MDHEN, CDR2 SYDVKM. CDR3 amino acids: CASRAGTSGNSYEQYF. DNA for the CDR3: TGTGCCAGCAGGGCGGGGACTAGCGGTAACTCCTACGAGCAGTACTTC.

This CDR3 is CASSAGWNRDSSYEQYF. The CDR3 coding sequence is TGTGCCAGCAGCGCAGGCTGGAACCGGGACAGCTCCTACGAGCAGTACTTC. The chain employs TRBV9 and TRBJ2-7; 7 bases are a match to TRBD1. With 3 bases clipped from V and 0 bases from J, the junction kept 12 bases outside the gene matches. Germline CDR1 SGDLS, CDR2 YYNGEE. The CDR3 extends over 17 amino acids.

The chain uses TRBV11-1 and TRBJ1-6, with D uncertain. CDR3 length: 16 amino acids. Trimming stripped 1 base from V and 5 bases from J, with 12 bases between. Per germline, CDR1 SGHAT and CDR2 FQDESV (reference sequence). CDR3 sequence reads: CASSLGGFVDNSPLHF. The CDR3 nucleotides read TGTGCCAGCAGCTTAGGAGGTTTCGTTGATAATTCACCCCTCCACTTT.

V gene TRBV6-5 combines with J gene TRBJ1-5, with 8 bases identical to TRBD1. From germline, CDR1 is MNHEY and CDR2 SVGAGI. This CDR3 spans 15 amino acids. V trimming: 6 bases; J trimming: 4 bases; junction bases outside the gene matches: 8. CDR3: CASSRQGMANQPQHF. The CDR3 DNA is TGTGCCAGCAGCCGACAGGGGATGGCGAATCAGCCCCAGCATTTT.

This clone was observed once. This CDR3 reads CASSLVPSGSAQAGELFF. CDR3 DNA: TGTGCCAGCAGCTTAGTTCCTAGCGGGAGCGCGCAGGCGGGGGAGCTGTTTTTT. The chain links TRBV7-2 to TRBJ2-2, with 10 bases that match TRBD2. The ends lost 1 base at V and 8 bases at J; junction bases unmatched: 13. The CDR3 consists of 18 residues. Germline CDR1 reads SGHTA; CDR2 reads FQGNSA.

The chain is built from TRBV7-2 and TRBJ2-7; perhaps TRBD2 as D (6 bases). The germline V gene has CDR1 SGHTA and CDR2 FQGNSA. V lost 4 bases, J lost 7 bases, and 20 bases lay in between. The CDR3 totals 15 residues. The CDR3 region has the DNA TGTGCCAGCAGCTACGCCCCGGGCGGGGAAAGAGAGCAGTACTTC. Its protein is CASSYAPGGEREQYF.

The chain uses TRBV5-1 and TRBJ2-7, with TRBD2 matching 9 bases. The CDR3 is made up of 15 amino acids. J was trimmed by 2 bases and V by 0 bases; bases with no gene match: 3. Germline V CDR1 and CDR2: SGHRS, YFSETQ. The CDR3, as DNA: TGCGCCAGCAGCTTGGGGTTAGCGGGAGCCTACGAGCAGTACTTC. Translating it yields CASSLGLAGAYEQYF.

The chain has TRBV27 and TRBJ1-1, with D tentatively TRBD1 (5 bases). The ends were cut back, 6 bases at V and 6 bases at J, with 29 bases in the middle. In germline, CDR1 is MNHEY, CDR2 SMNVEV (reference sequence). CDR3 size: 18 residues. CDR3 residues: CASRPKALREANGPEAFF. The CDR3 DNA reads TGTGCCAGCAGACCTAAGGCCCTCAGGGAGGCGAACGGCCCTGAAGCTTTCTTT.

The chain couples TRBV28 to TRBJ1-1, with TRBD1 identical over 10 bases. Germline V CDR1 and CDR2: MDHEN, SYDVKM. The CDR3 has 15 amino acids. V lost 7 bases, J lost 5 bases, and 10 bases stayed unmatched. CDR3 in amino acids: CASTLTGGGGTEAFF. The DNA of the CDR3 is TGTGCCAGCACCCTGACAGGGGGCGGAGGAACTGAAGCTTTCTTT.

The chain couples TRBV6-6 to TRBJ2-2; tentative D call: TRBD1 (5 bases). The ends were cut back, 5 bases at V and 1 base at J, with 8 bases in the middle. Germline CDR1 is MNHNY and CDR2 is SVGAGI (reference sequence). There are 14 residues in the CDR3. For the CDR3, the DNA is TGTGCCAGCAGTCCCACAGGGAACACCGGGGAGCTGTTTTTT. As protein: CASSPTGNTGELFF.

This chain links TRBV5-4 with TRBJ2-3, with D tentatively TRBD2 (7 bases). The V end lost 6 bases, the J end lost 2 bases, and 19 bases lay between the germline ends. Germline V gene lookup returns CDR1 SGHNT and CDR2 YYREEE (reference sequence). The CDR3 is 16 residues long. CDR3 coding DNA: TGTGCCAGCACCCCACGGGGGCGGGGGTACACAGATACGCAGTATTTT. It codes for CASTPRGRGYTDTQYF.

In this sample, this clone turned up once. The V gene is TRBV27, the J gene TRBJ1-2; TRBD1 might be the D (6 bases). The CDR3 sequence is 17 residues long. V shed 3 bases and J shed 4 bases, with 21 bases lying between them. Germline CDR1 is MNHEY and CDR2 is SMNVEV (reference sequence). DNA for the CDR3: TGTGCCAGCAGTTTCGGTTTTCCCGGGACAACGGTCTATGGCTACACCTTC. It encodes CASSFGFPGTTVYGYTF.

The chain combines TRBV28 with TRBJ1-6; D ambiguous. Germline CDR1 MDHEN, CDR2 SYDVKM. CDR3 length: 15 amino acids. V lost 5 bases, J lost 7 bases, and 15 bases lay in between. The chain's CDR3 is CASSVPGIRNSPLHF. As DNA, the CDR3 is TGTGCCAGCAGTGTTCCGGGGATTCGGAATTCACCCCTCCACTTT.

The rearrangement uses TRBV6-5 and TRBJ2-3; 7 bases map to TRBD1. Germline V gives CDR1 MNHEY, CDR2 SVGAGI. The CDR3 contains 15 residues. V lost 1 base to trimming and J lost 6 bases; unmatched junction nucleotides: 7. As DNA, the CDR3 is TGTGCCAGCAGTTACTTACAGGGGAGTCTGGATACGCAGTATTTT. The encoded protein is CASSYLQGSLDTQYF.

This chain links TRBV2 with TRBJ1-6; D not resolved. The CDR3 is made up of 13 amino acids. Trimming shortened V by 6 bases and J by 7 bases, and 10 bases separated the two germline ends. Germline CDR1 and CDR2: SNHLY and FYNNEI. The CDR3 reads CASSGEANSPLHF. Written as DNA, the CDR3 is TGTGCCAGCAGCGGGGAGGCAAATTCACCCCTCCACTTT.

This clone was detected once. This chain uses TRBV5-1 with TRBJ2-7; D is perhaps TRBD2 (6 bases). The CDR3 is 14 amino acids. Trimming took off 3 bases at V and 2 bases at J, with 12 bases between the two ends. CDR1 SGHRS and CDR2 YFSETQ come from the germline V gene. The CDR3 DNA reads TGCGCCAGCAGCTCGGGAACGGGGGCCTACGAGCAGTACTTC. Amino acid sequence: CASSSGTGAYEQYF.

This clone is medium-sized by share. This chain joins TRBV28 and TRBJ1-2; D gene uncertain. The CDR3 is made up of 15 amino acids. V lost 7 bases and J 6 bases, leaving 21 bases between the germline ends. From germline, CDR1 is MDHEN and CDR2 SYDVKM. CDR3 sequence (DNA): TGTGCCAGCACCCAGACTCTATTCTCCCGAAATGGCTACACCTTC. This sequence encodes CASTQTLFSRNGYTF.

V is TRBV19 and J is TRBJ2-2; D is undetermined. V lost 3 bases and J 6 bases, leaving 11 bases between the germline ends. CDR3 size: 14 residues. Per germline, CDR1 LNHDA and CDR2 SQIVND (reference sequence). Here the CDR3 DNA reads TGTGCCAGTAGTATTTCCAGACAATCCGGGGAGCTGTTTTTT. Translation gives CASSISRQSGELFF.

The chain employs TRBV5-1 and TRBJ2-6; TRBD1 aligns across 7 bases. The V and J ends lost 1 base and 0 bases, in that order; junction bases with no gene match: 1. Germline V gene data show CDR1 as SGHRS and CDR2 as YFSETQ. This CDR3 contains 16 residues. CDR3: CASSLTGDSGANVLTF. CDR3 bases: TGCGCCAGCAGCTTGACAGGGGACTCTGGGGCCAACGTCCTGACTTTC.

This chain uses TRBV5-6 with TRBJ2-1, with 7 bases that match TRBD1. The ends lost 3 bases at V and 8 bases at J; junction bases unmatched: 8. The CDR3 extends over 14 amino acids. CDR1 SGHDT and CDR2 YYEEEE come from the germline V gene. The CDR3 loop is CASSSGQRIDEQFF. CDR3 bases: TGTGCCAGCAGCTCGGGACAGAGGATCGATGAGCAGTTCTTC.

The gene calls are TRBV28 and TRBJ1-5, with D maybe TRBD1 (5 bases). CDR3 length: 13 amino acids. CDR1 and CDR2 from the germline V gene are MDHEN and SYDVKM. V lost 10 bases, J lost 10 bases, and 20 bases lay in between. CDR3 nucleotide sequence: TGTGCCACCACCCGCGTTCCAGGGATCCCCCAGCATTTT. Protein sequence: CATTRVPGIPQHF.

The chain combines TRBV19 with TRBJ1-1; possibly TRBD1 for D (6 bases). Trimming shortened V by 3 bases and J by 3 bases, and 20 bases separated the two germline ends. Germline V lookup: CDR1 LNHDA, CDR2 SQIVND (reference sequence). The CDR3 spans 17 residues. This CDR3 is CASSILVGQTHDTEAFF. The CDR3 DNA reads TGTGCCAGTAGTATTTTAGTAGGACAGACCCATGACACTGAAGCTTTCTTT.

This chain connects TRBV7-3 to TRBJ2-2; maybe TRBD2 (5 bases). Germline-derived CDR1 and CDR2 are SGHTA and FQGTGA. CDR3 length equals 21 residues. V lost 2 bases and J 3 bases, leaving 28 bases between the germline ends. CDR3 amino acids: CASSLGDPGSKRIPHTGELFF. As DNA, the CDR3 is TGTGCCAGCAGCTTAGGCGATCCCGGCTCCAAGCGGATACCTCACACCGGGGAGCTGTTTTTT.

V usage is TRBV9 and J usage is TRBJ2-3; 9 bases are shared with TRBD2. V dropped 4 bases and J dropped 5; count of bases not matched to a gene: 11. The CDR3 totals 16 residues. Germline lookup yields CDR1 SGDLS and CDR2 YYNGEE. The CDR3 region has the DNA TGTGCCAGCAGCCTGGATAGCGGGAGAGCGGGAGATACGCAGTATTTT. Protein sequence: CASSLDSGRAGDTQYF.

The chain is built from TRBV7-6 and TRBJ2-3; 10 bases map to TRBD2. CDR3 length: 12 amino acids. Germline loops: CDR1 SGHVS, CDR2 FNYEAQ. V trimming: 11 bases; J trimming: 9 bases; junction bases outside the gene matches: 8. The CDR3, as DNA: TGTGCCTCGGAAGCGGGAGGGGGCACGCAGTATTTT. Translating it yields CASEAGGGTQYF. Full variable domain (missing parts from reference TRBV7-6 and TRBJ2-3): GAGVSQSPRYKVTKRGQDVALRCDPISGHVSLYWYRQALGQGPEFLTYFNYEAQQDKSGLPNDRFSAERPEGSISTLTIQRTEQRDSAMYRCASEAGGGTQYFGPGTRLTVL.

This clone was recorded only once. This sequence joins TRBV14 and TRBJ2-1; 10 bases agree with TRBD2. This CDR3 has 16 residues. V was pared by 4 bases and J by 6 bases, with 9 bases of the junction left unmatched. Germline CDR1 and CDR2: SGHDN and FVKESK. CDR3 in amino acids: CASSRHWASGSNEQFF. The CDR3 DNA follows: TGTGCCAGCAGCCGACACTGGGCTAGCGGGAGCAATGAGCAGTTCTTC.